Listed below are T cell receptor beta chains from one sample, sequenced in a study of blood T cell repertoires in COVID-19. Method: immunoSEQ multiplex PCR; TCRdb's copy keeps in-frame clones and lacks some. This table holds 55,000 to 80,000 clones, 82% found once. Sequenced input: peripheral blood. These receptors all come from a human donor in a cohort sampled during active COVID-19. The CDR3 runs from the conserved cysteine through the conserved F or W.

CASSFGGDGYTF	TRBV11-2
CASSLVAAKETQYF	TRBV28
CSATAGQPQHF	TRBV20-1
CATRGQGVTGELFF	TRBV24-1
CASSIVRRGDYEQYF	TRBV19
CASSETSGGAAEQYF	TRBV2
CASSFSRGNTEAFF	TRBV27
CASSLGRAGGALRALHF	TRBV7-2
CASRIPGQRNYGYTF	TRBV6-5
CASSLEGLAGQETQYF	TRBV7-9
CASNPGVGETQYF	TRBV2
CAWSVGERPRSGETQYF	TRBV30
CASSLTGAGNTIYF	TRBV5-1
CASSLRTGNTEAFF	TRBV4-1
CASSLGPNLHNEQFF	TRBV6-5
CASSPQPLQGKFRNEQFF	TRBV18
CASSQVPLAGGLNTEAFF	TRBV4-1
CAWSRGGYEQYF	TRBV30
CATRPNPGENSYNSPLHF	TRBV24-1
CASSPPGRTLIF	TRBV18
CASSHRDRPYEQYF	TRBV11-2
CASSYPAGGYGYTF	TRBV7-2
CASSLEVLAGDGEFF	TRBV5-1
CASINRGTGNTIYF	TRBV28
CASSSLAGGKETQYF	TRBV11-2
CASSLSGGEDTEAFF	TRBV5-4
CASRRQGHNSPLHF	TRBV6-6
CASGTLSGGNNEQFF	TRBV5-6
CASSLGSAPYNEQFF	TRBV3-1/TRBV3-2
CASSQESLGQQEAFF	TRBV3-1/TRBV3-2
CASSRSSGGAYNEQFF	TRBV11-3
CASSGQGSEAFF	TRBV9
CASKRSPGGAVHNEQFF	TRBV7-9
CATNRATQGEETQYF	TRBV15
CASSLRSLSGNTIYF	TRBV11-2
CASSVVRGGTEAFF	TRBV5-1
CASSRTGGNYEQYF	TRBV6-5
CASSEPGAPKPQHF	TRBV4-1
CASSHSRGTEAFF	TRBV3-1/TRBV3-2
CASSYSFQGRNIQYF	TRBV6-5
CASSDTGTGGASYGYTF	TRBV10-2
CASSLDEGAYGYGYTF	TRBV11-2
CASSSGGGAGDEQFF	TRBV27
CASSPSGGVGQPQHF	TRBV28
CATSSDTGSADTQYF	TRBV6-6
CASGPKEYQPQHF	TRBV6-5
CAWSLNLSPGQGSYTF	TRBV30
CASSLKGVLDTGELFF	TRBV5-1
CASSRQGDNYGYTF	TRBV5-1
CASKRTSGDRTGELFF	TRBV19